Each of the 32 T cell receptor beta chains below was sequenced from the same sample in a study of blood T cell repertoires in COVID-19. Sequencing was performed with immunoSEQ multiplex PCR; in TCRdb, only in-frame clones are kept and a portion is missing. Of fewer than 250,000 clones listed, approximately 80% are singletons. Sequenced input: PBMCs or T cells enriched from blood (not recorded which). The source of these receptors is a woman aged 45-65 years with acute COVID-19.

The gene calls are TRBV7-2 and TRBJ2-3, with 9 bases identical to TRBD2. V shed 3 bases, J shed 3 bases, and the junction held 4 bases outside the gene matches. The CDR3 is made up of 15 amino acids. Germline CDR1 reads SGHTA; CDR2 reads FQGNSA. CDR3 in DNA: TGTGCCAGCAGCTTTAGCGGGGGCCAAACAGATACGCAGTATTTT. It translates to CASSFSGGQTDTQYF.

V is TRBV2 and J is TRBJ1-5; a weak D match, TRBD1 (5 bases). This CDR3 contains 13 residues. The V end was cut by 7 bases, the J end by 3 bases, with 10 bases between. Germline V gene lookup returns CDR1 SNHLY and CDR2 FYNNEI. Here the CDR3 DNA reads TGTGCCAGCACAAGACAGTACAATCAGCCCCAGCATTTT. Protein product: CASTRQYNQPQHF. The variable domain in full, with the rest retrieved from reference TRBV2 and TRBJ1-5, is EPEVTQTPSHQVTQMGQEVILRCVPISNHLYFYWYRQILGQKVEFLVSFYNNEISEKSEIFDDQFSVERPDGSNFTLKIRSTKLEDSAMYFCASTRQYNQPQHFGDGTRLSIL.

The rearrangement joins TRBV19 to TRBJ2-7, with D perhaps TRBD1 (6 bases). Germline loops: CDR1 LNHDA, CDR2 SQIVND (reference sequence). The CDR3 is made up of 14 amino acids. Trimming took off 1 base at V and 2 bases at J, with 9 bases between the two ends. CDR3 in amino acids: CASSIARGTYEQYF. In DNA form, the CDR3 reads TGTGCCAGTAGTATAGCCAGGGGTACCTACGAGCAGTACTTC.

This chain joins TRBV25-1 and TRBJ1-1; D ambiguous. Trimming left V 3 bases short and J 12 bases short, with 14 bases between. The CDR3 covers 12 residues. CDR1 and CDR2 (germline): MGHDK, SYGVNS. The CDR3 bases are TGTGCCAGCAGTGAGGGAGGACGACGATCTTTCTTT. It encodes CASSEGGRRSFF.

This clone was seen a few times. The V call is TRBV28, the J call TRBJ1-2; 8 nucleotides line up with TRBD1. The CDR3 is 15 amino acids. Germline V CDR1 and CDR2: MDHEN, SYDVKM. Germline trimming cut 7 bases from V and 5 bases from J; bases unmatched to any gene: 12. CDR3 DNA: TGTGCCAGCAACCGTCCCGGACAGGGACATTATGGCTACACCTTC. Translating it yields CASNRPGQGHYGYTF.

The rearrangement uses TRBV28 and TRBJ2-7, with 8 positions matching TRBD2. CDR1 is MDHEN and CDR2 is SYDVKM in the germline V gene. The J segment lost 3 bases and the V segment lost 7 bases, leaving 11 bases of the junction unmatched. The CDR3 is 15 residues long. CDR3 sequence (DNA): TGTGCCAGCACCGCACGTCGGGGGGGCCTCTACGAGCAGTACTTC. Translating it yields CASTARRGGLYEQYF.

The CDR3 nucleotides are TGTGCCAGCAGCCAGTCCGGGGGGATCTCTGGAAACACCATATATTTT. This codes for CASSQSGGISGNTIYF. The chain combines TRBV3-1 (or the pseudogene TRBV3-2) with TRBJ1-3, with a possible D match to TRBD1 (5 bases). Between the trimmed V and J ends, which lost 3 bases and 0 bases, there was a span of 12 bases. The germline V gene encodes CDR1 LGHDT and CDR2 YNNKEL (reference sequence). The CDR3 loop spans 16 amino acids.

V gene TRBV19 combines with J gene TRBJ2-7; 8 bases match TRBD1. Trimming took 3 bases from V and 3 from J; bases not matched to a gene: 10. Per the germline V gene, CDR1 is LNHDA and CDR2 is SQIVND (reference sequence). The CDR3 loop spans 16 amino acids. CDR3 residues: CASSMAGTGRNYEQYF. CDR3 nucleotide sequence: TGTGCCAGTAGTATGGCGGGGACAGGCCGTAACTACGAGCAGTACTTC. The variable domain in full, with the rest retrieved from reference TRBV19 and TRBJ2-7, is DGGITQSPKYLFRKEGQNVTLSCEQNLNHDAMYWYRQDPGQGLRLIYYSQIVNDFQKGDIAEGYSVSREKKESFPLTVTSAQKNPTAFYLCASSMAGTGRNYEQYFGPGTRLTVT.

V usage is TRBV7-2 and J usage is TRBJ1-5; TRBD1 matches at 7 bases. Per germline, CDR1 SGHTA and CDR2 FQGNSA. The CDR3 is 16 amino acids. After removal of 5 bases from V and 0 bases from J, the junction contained 7 bases not matched to a gene. The CDR3 protein is CASSHPGTDSNQPQHF. CDR3 DNA: TGTGCCAGCAGCCATCCCGGGACAGATAGCAATCAGCCCCAGCATTTT.

In this sample, this clone turned up a few times. The chain couples TRBV19 to TRBJ1-4, with D possibly matching TRBD1 (5 bases). CDR3 length: 13 amino acids. Germline CDR1 is LNHDA and CDR2 is SQIVND (reference sequence). The V and J ends lost 5 bases and 8 bases respectively, with 12 bases between them. The chain's CDR3 is CASSRGWKEKLFF. The CDR3 DNA is TGTGCCAGTAGTCGGGGGTGGAAAGAAAAACTGTTTTTT.

The rearrangement links TRBV2 to TRBJ2-1; D perhaps matches TRBD2 (5 bases). The V end lost 0 bases, the J end lost 6 bases, and 9 bases lay between the germline ends. This CDR3 has 14 residues. CDR1 and CDR2 from the germline V gene are SNHLY and FYNNEI. The CDR3 nucleotides read TGTGCCAGCAGTGAAGCGCGGGCAATCAATGAGCAGTTCTTC. This encodes CASSEARAINEQFF.

The chain couples TRBV6-5 to TRBJ1-2, with D hard to call. Trimming left V 6 bases short and J 4 bases short, with 12 bases between. Germline assignment: CDR1 MNHEY and CDR2 SVGAGI. This CDR3 has 13 residues. The CDR3 protein is CASSLAGLYGYTF. The CDR3 DNA reads as TGTGCCAGCAGCCTAGCCGGCCTCTATGGCTACACCTTC.

The chain employs TRBV14 and TRBJ1-2, with 11 bases identical to TRBD1. Per the germline V gene, CDR1 is SGHDN and CDR2 is FVKESK. J lost 10 bases, V lost 2 bases, and 12 bases had no gene match. The CDR3 has 16 residues. CDR3 in amino acids: CASSQINSGTGGHYTF. As DNA, the CDR3 is TGTGCCAGCAGCCAAATAAATTCCGGGACAGGGGGACACTACACCTTC. Full variable domain (missing parts from reference TRBV14 and TRBJ1-2): EAGVTQFPSHSVIEKGQTVTLRCDPISGHDNLYWYRRVMGKEIKFLLHFVKESKQDESGMPNNRFLAERTGGTYSTLKVQPAELEDSGVYFCASSQINSGTGGHYTFGSGTRLTVV.

CDR3 in DNA: TGTGCCAGCAGCTGGGGGACAGGGGATTACAATGAGCAGTTCTTC. This gives the protein CASSWGTGDYNEQFF. This chain connects TRBV5-6 to TRBJ2-1; 10 nucleotides align to TRBD1. This CDR3 has 15 residues. In germline, CDR1 is SGHDT, CDR2 YYEEEE. Unmatched junction bases numbered 4, after V lost 3 bases and J lost 4 bases.

This chain links TRBV11-2 with TRBJ2-5, with a possible D match to TRBD2 (6 bases). CDR1 is SGHAT, CDR2 FQNNGV, per germline. The CDR3 contains 14 residues. Trimming took off 1 base at V and 1 base at J, with 7 bases between the two ends. CDR3 coding DNA: TGTGCCAGCAGCTTAGGAGCGGGCCAAGAGACCCAGTACTTC. Its protein is CASSLGAGQETQYF.

The genes are TRBV14 and TRBJ1-2, with unresolved D. The CDR3 extends over 12 amino acids. Germline CDR1 and CDR2: SGHDN and FVKESK. Trimming left V 4 bases short and J 3 bases short, with 6 bases between. CDR3 residues: CASSPDYYGYTF. The CDR3 DNA reads as TGTGCCAGCAGCCCAGACTACTATGGCTACACCTTC. The full variable domain, rest sourced from reference TRBV14 and TRBJ1-2, is EAGVTQFPSHSVIEKGQTVTLRCDPISGHDNLYWYRRVMGKEIKFLLHFVKESKQDESGMPNNRFLAERTGGTYSTLKVQPAELEDSGVYFCASSPDYYGYTFGSGTRLTVV.

Remarks on this clone: The junction departs from the called germline gene at one end, perhaps through a read error. V gene TRBV7-7 combines with J gene TRBJ2-1; TRBD2 matches 12 bases. CDR1 is SSHAT, CDR2 FNYEAQ, per germline (reference sequence). CDR3 length equals 18 residues. The CDR3 region is CASSAGLAGPTSGNEQFF. DNA for the CDR3: TGTGCTAGCAGCGCGGGACTAGCGGGCCCAACTTCCGGCAATGAGCAGTTCTTC.

The chain combines TRBV6-5 with TRBJ2-1; the match to TRBD1 covers 10 bases. V was clipped by 6 bases and J by 6 bases; unmatched bases: 2. Germline V gene data show CDR1 as MNHEY and CDR2 as SVGAGI. The CDR3 is 13 amino acids. The CDR3 protein is CASRRTGGNEQFF. The DNA of the CDR3 is TGTGCCAGCAGACGGACAGGGGGCAATGAGCAGTTCTTC.

The chain recombines TRBV5-1 with TRBJ1-1; TRBD1 agrees at 7 bases. The V segment lost 4 bases and the J segment 0 bases; nucleotides outside the gene matches: 3. The germline CDR1 and CDR2 sequences are SGHRS and YFSETQ. This CDR3 spans 14 amino acids. The CDR3 reads CASSIRGMNTEAFF. The CDR3 DNA reads TGCGCCAGCAGCATCAGGGGGATGAACACTGAAGCTTTCTTT.

Comments on this clone: The junction and the germline gene differ at one end; a read error may be behind it. The chain couples TRBV19 to TRBJ1-5, with D possibly matching TRBD1 (6 bases). This CDR3 has 15 residues. From germline, CDR1 is LNHDA and CDR2 SQIVND (reference sequence). The CDR3 nucleotides read TGTGCCAGTAGGATAGGCAGGGGAAGCAATCAGCCCCAGCATTTT. Translation: CASRIGRGSNQPQHF.

Written as DNA, the CDR3 is TGTGCCAGCAGTTCCCCAGGGTCTGCGAGCAATCAGCCCCAGCATTTT. This encodes CASSSPGSASNQPQHF. The V and J genes are TRBV27 and TRBJ1-5, with TRBD1 as a possible D gene (5 bases). The CDR3 spans 16 residues. Trimming cost V 4 bases and J 1 base, with 14 bases left between them. Per germline, CDR1 MNHEY and CDR2 SMNVEV (reference sequence).

This sequence joins TRBV4-3 and TRBJ2-5; 7 bases agree with TRBD1. Germline CDR1 reads LGHNA; CDR2 reads YSLEER. This CDR3 is 14 amino acids long. Unmatched junction bases numbered 7, after V lost 0 bases and J lost 9 bases. CDR3 amino acids: CASSQDRGPRAQYF. DNA for the CDR3: TGCGCCAGCAGCCAAGATAGGGGGCCAAGGGCCCAGTACTTC.

The V gene is TRBV18, the J gene TRBJ1-6, with TRBD1 matching 7 bases. J gave up 3 bases and V 3 bases, and 11 bases lay outside the gene matches. In germline, CDR1 is KGHSH, CDR2 LQKENI. CDR3 length: 18 amino acids. The CDR3 here is CASSPVPPGQNYNSPLHF. CDR3 nucleotide sequence: TGTGCCAGCTCACCGGTTCCCCCGGGACAGAACTATAATTCACCCCTCCACTTT.

In this sample, this clone turned up a few times. The rearrangement links TRBV9 to TRBJ1-3, with D possibly being TRBD1 (5 bases). In germline, CDR1 is SGDLS, CDR2 YYNGEE. This CDR3 has 15 residues. V was cut by 0 bases and J by 2 bases, with 9 bases left in between. The CDR3 nucleotides are TGTGCCAGCAGCGTAGGGCGGGGGACTGGAAACACCATATATTTT. Translating it yields CASSVGRGTGNTIYF.

The chain has TRBV7-2 and TRBJ2-6; TRBD1 is a possible D gene (5 bases). The germline V and J ends were trimmed by 3 bases and 1 base, with 10 bases remaining between them. Germline V gene lookup returns CDR1 SGHTA and CDR2 FQGNSA. This CDR3 is built from 16 residues. The CDR3 reads CASSFGQVSGANVLTF. CDR3 sequence (DNA): TGTGCCAGCAGCTTTGGACAAGTATCTGGGGCCAACGTCCTGACTTTC.

The V and J genes are TRBV3-1 (or the pseudogene TRBV3-2) and TRBJ2-5; TRBD2 matches 11 bases. The CDR3 runs 16 residues. V shed 0 bases and J 7 bases; nucleotides not matched to a gene: 7. The V gene's germline CDR1 is LGHDT and CDR2 YNNKEL (reference sequence). The CDR3 nucleotides are TGTGCCAGCAGCCAAGAACTAGCGGGAGTAAGTGGGACCCAGTACTTC. It yields the protein CASSQELAGVSGTQYF.

The V call is TRBV7-2, the J call TRBJ2-1; 9 bases agree with TRBD2. V dropped 3 bases and J dropped 5; count of bases not matched to a gene: 2. The CDR3 is made up of 14 amino acids. Germline assignment: CDR1 SGHTA and CDR2 FQGNSA. The CDR3, as DNA: TGTGCCAGCAGCTTGGCTAGCGGGAACAATGAGCAGTTCTTC. Its protein is CASSLASGNNEQFF.

The chain recombines TRBV5-6 with TRBJ1-2; the match to TRBD1 covers 7 bases. The V gene end was trimmed by 0 bases and the J gene end by 8 bases; junction bases not matched to a gene: 16. Germline values: CDR1 SGHDT, CDR2 YYEEEE. CDR3 length: 17 amino acids. CDR3 sequence reads: CASSLDLGGDRAKGYTF. For the CDR3, the DNA is TGTGCCAGCAGCTTGGATTTAGGGGGCGACAGGGCGAAGGGCTACACCTTC.

V and J are TRBV7-9 and TRBJ2-1; 11 bases fit TRBD1. Germline lookup yields CDR1 SEHNR and CDR2 FQNEAQ (reference sequence). This CDR3 contains 15 residues. V was pared by 5 bases and J by 3 bases, with 3 bases of the junction left unmatched. CDR3 residues: CASSKGTGGYNEQFF. Here the CDR3 DNA reads TGTGCCAGCAGCAAAGGGACAGGGGGCTACAATGAGCAGTTCTTC.

This clone has a single count. The chain has TRBV28 and TRBJ1-1; D is uncertain. The CDR3 has 12 amino acids. Between the trimmed V and J ends, which lost 3 bases and 6 bases, there was a span of 8 bases. CDR1 and CDR2 (germline): MDHEN, SYDVKM. As DNA, the CDR3 is TGTGCCAGCAGTTTTTTACGAGCTGAAGCTTTCTTT. Residues: CASSFLRAEAFF.

The chain uses TRBV4-1 and TRBJ2-1; 10 bases map to TRBD2. The V segment lost 4 bases and the J segment 7 bases; nucleotides outside the gene matches: 10. The CDR3 extends over 16 amino acids. CDR1 MGHRA and CDR2 YSYEKL come from the germline V gene. The CDR3 bases are TGCGCCAGCAGCCCCACGTCTAGCGGGAGATGGAATGAGCAGTTCTTC. Protein: CASSPTSSGRWNEQFF.

The rearrangement joins TRBV7-2 to TRBJ1-4, with TRBD1 matching over 10 bases. The CDR3 sequence is 18 residues long. V was pared by 5 bases and J by 3 bases, with 12 bases of the junction left unmatched. Germline V lookup: CDR1 SGHTA, CDR2 FQGNSA. The CDR3 loop reads CASSPRWTGGDPNEKLFF. The CDR3 DNA reads TGTGCCAGCAGCCCACGTTGGACAGGGGGGGATCCTAATGAAAAACTGTTTTTT.